The 11 T cell receptor beta chains listed next were all sequenced from one sample in a study of T-cell reconstitution after alpha-beta-depleted transplantation in children. A TCRbeta library incorporating unique molecular identifiers was prepared. One entry per CDR3 protein, called by TCRdb with MiXCR from the PCR reads. This sample has about 580,000 distinct CDR3 sequences, with 23% found just once. The specimen comprised PBMCs, mostly from graft donor cells, sampled 360 days after TCRalphabeta/CD19-depleted stem cell transplant. The origin of the receptors is a boy less than two years old who had a stem cell transplant for acute myeloid leukemia, so the T cells may come from the graft donor.

This clonotype came up a few times. The chain carries TRBV12-3 or TRBV12-4 and TRBJ1-1, with 9 bases lining up with TRBD1. The CDR3 is 15 amino acids. The V gene end was trimmed by 5 bases and the J gene end by 2 bases; junction bases not matched to a gene: 6. The CDR3 spells CASSPRTGVNTEAFF. CDR3 coding DNA: TGTGCCAGCAGTCCACGGACAGGGGTAAACACTGAAGCTTTCTTT.

This clonotype was picked up many times. V is TRBV6-2 or TRBV6-3 and J is TRBJ1-1; D not certain. The CDR3 consists of 13 residues. Trimming took off 2 bases at V and 2 bases at J, with 6 bases between the two ends. Germline CDR1 is MNHEY and CDR2 is SVGEGT. The CDR3 DNA reads TGTGCCAGCAGTTACGAGAGAAACACTGAAGCTTTCTTT. It yields the protein CASSYERNTEAFF.

This clonotype was seen more than once but under ten times. The V call is TRBV29-1, the J call TRBJ1-2; D gene uncertain. This CDR3 is 13 amino acids long. CDR1 is SQVTM, CDR2 ANQGSEA, per germline. Trimming pared 4 bases from V and 2 bases from J, leaving 11 bases between. The CDR3 sequence: CSVVVRPNYGYTF. CDR3 in DNA: TGCAGCGTTGTTGTCCGCCCCAACTATGGCTACACCTTC. The entire variable domain, with the rest obtained from reference TRBV29-1 and TRBJ1-2, is as follows: SAVISQKPSRDICQRGTSLTIQCQVDSQVTMMFWYRQQPGQSLTLIATANQGSEATYESGFVIDKFPISRPNLTFSTLTVSNMSPEDSSIYLCSVVVRPNYGYTFGSGTRLTVV.

In this sample, this clonotype turned up a few times. V is TRBV3-1 and J is TRBJ1-3; D remains unclear. This CDR3 has 14 residues. Germline CDR1 and CDR2: LGHDT and YNNKEL (reference sequence). The V gene lost 1 base and the J gene lost 4 bases, with 8 bases spanning the gap. This chain's CDR3 is CASSQAAGGNTIYF. The CDR3 DNA follows: TGTGCCAGCAGCCAAGCCGCGGGGGGAAACACCATATATTTT. Combining the CDR3 with reference TRBV3-1 and TRBJ1-3 gives the whole variable domain DTAVSQTPKYLVTQMGNDKSIKCEQNLGHDTMYWYKQDSKKFLKIMFSYNNKELIINETVPNRFSPKSPDKAHLNLHINSLELGDSAVYFCASSQAAGGNTIYFGEGSWLTVV.

The V call is TRBV5-1, the J call TRBJ1-1; D unclear. Trimming stripped 2 bases from V and 3 bases from J, with 8 bases between. Germline assignment: CDR1 SGHRS and CDR2 YFSETQ. This CDR3 spans 13 amino acids. CDR3 in amino acids: CASSLTSDTEAFF. Written as DNA, the CDR3 is TGCGCCAGCAGCTTAACTTCTGACACTGAAGCTTTCTTT.

The chain couples TRBV12-3 or TRBV12-4 to TRBJ2-2; tentative D call: TRBD1 (6 bases). This CDR3 is 14 amino acids long. Trimming cost V 7 bases and J 6 bases, with 15 bases left between them. DNA for the CDR3: TGTGCCAGCACCATAGCAGGGGTATCCGGGGAGCTGTTTTTT. It is translated as CASTIAGVSGELFF.

The chain couples TRBV27 to TRBJ2-7, with a tentative D call TRBD1 (5 bases). Trimming took off 4 bases at V and 2 bases at J, with 9 bases between the two ends. The CDR3 length is 13 residues. Per germline, CDR1 MNHEY and CDR2 SMNVEV (reference sequence). Here the CDR3 DNA reads TGTGCCAGCAGTTCAGGGTTCCCCTACGAGCAGTACTTC. Protein sequence: CASSSGFPYEQYF.

The chain combines TRBV5-5 with TRBJ2-2; D tentatively reads TRBD1 or TRBD2 (5 bases each). V was pared by 4 bases and J by 4 bases, with 20 bases between. The germline gives CDR1 SGHKS, CDR2 YYEKEE (reference sequence). There are 17 residues in the CDR3. The CDR3: CASSRPRAGDLTGELFF. In DNA, the CDR3 is TGTGCCAGCAGCCGCCCCCGGGCTGGGGACCTCACCGGGGAGCTGTTTTTT.

This clonotype was found a few times. CDR3 sequence (DNA): TGCAGTGCCTACACAAAAAGCAGCTACGAGCAGTACTTC. It translates to CSAYTKSSYEQYF. The genes are TRBV20-1 and TRBJ2-7; unclear D gene. V lost 6 bases and J lost 3, with 15 bases in between. The CDR3 runs to 13 residues. CDR1 is DFQATT and CDR2 is SNEGSKA in the germline V gene (reference sequence).

This clonotype occurred a few times. The V and J genes are TRBV9 and TRBJ1-6, with D perhaps TRBD1 (6 bases). Germline loops: CDR1 SGDLS, CDR2 YYNGEE. The CDR3 has 15 residues. With 1 base removed from V and 10 bases from J, the gap between germline ends came to 15 bases. The CDR3 DNA is TGTGCCAGCAGCGTAACGGGGGCTAGTAGGTCACCCCTCCACTTT. Translation gives CASSVTGASRSPLHF.

The chain uses TRBV20-1 and TRBJ1-1; the match to TRBD1 covers 8 bases. The CDR3 contains 16 residues. CDR1 is DFQATT, CDR2 SNEGSKA, per germline (reference sequence). The V segment lost 6 bases and the J segment 5 bases; nucleotides outside the gene matches: 17. The DNA of the CDR3 is TGCAGTGCCTCTCAAGGGGCCCCACAGGGGGGAACTGAAGCTTTCTTT. The encoded protein is CSASQGAPQGGTEAFF.